This T cell receptor (beta chain) was found in a study of T-cell reconstitution after alpha-beta-depleted transplantation in children. General study findings and limits: Most T-cell counts and diversity one year after the transplant came from T cells that were newly produced.

As concerns this clonotype: The antigen is unknown.

Unique molecular identifiers were used to barcode this TCRbeta library. TCRdb reprocessed the PCR reads via MiXCR and lists one record per CDR3 protein. The sample includes about 980,000 distinct CDR3 sequences, 25% to 35% of them seen just once. CDR3 length equals 18 residues. Trimming cost V 1 base and J 1 base, with 18 bases left between them. Germline V gene lookup returns CDR1 KGHDR and CDR2 SFDVKD. The source was PBMCs, mostly from graft donor cells, collected 360 days after TCRalphabeta/CD19-depleted stem cell transplant. The TCR comes from a boy younger than two who had a stem cell transplant for SCID, so the T cells may come from the graft donor. The chain has TRBV24-1 and TRBJ1-1, with D possibly being TRBD1 (6 bases). The CDR3: CATSDLDPQGQSNTEAFF. The CDR3 DNA sequence: TGTGCCACCAGTGATTTAGACCCTCAAGGACAGTCGAACACTGAAGCTTTCTTT.